The 25 T cell receptor beta chains below all came from one sample that was sequenced in a study of blood T cell repertoires in COVID-19. Sequencing was performed with immunoSEQ multiplex PCR; in TCRdb, only in-frame clones are kept and a portion is missing. The sample yields under 300,000 clones, about 87% seen once. Sequenced input: PBMCs or T cells enriched from blood (not recorded which). All receptors come from a woman aged 40-49 years who had been exposed to COVID-19.

The V gene is TRBV27, the J gene TRBJ2-5, with 14 bases lining up with TRBD2. The CDR3 spans 19 residues. Per germline, CDR1 MNHEY and CDR2 SMNVEV (reference sequence). The ends lost 2 bases at V and 2 bases at J; junction bases unmatched: 10. The CDR3 is CASSLTGLAGGGRQETQYF. Written as DNA, the CDR3 is TGTGCCAGCAGTTTAACAGGACTAGCGGGGGGCGGGAGACAAGAGACCCAGTACTTC.

This sequence joins TRBV28 and TRBJ2-4, with D tentatively TRBD1 (6 bases). CDR3 size: 15 residues. V lost 7 bases, J lost 1 base, and 14 bases lay in between. Germline-derived CDR1 and CDR2 are MDHEN and SYDVKM. The CDR3 bases are TGTGCCAGCACTCCAGGGGATTTGGCCAAAAACATTCAGTACTTC. Encoded protein: CASTPGDLAKNIQYF.

The chain links TRBV4-2 to TRBJ2-5; 9 nucleotides line up with TRBD2. With V trimmed by 3 bases and J by 5 bases, 10 bases remained unmatched. The germline V gene has CDR1 LGHNA and CDR2 YNFKEQ. The length of the CDR3 is 16 residues. CDR3 DNA: TGTGCCAGCAGCCAGGTAGTAGCGGGAGTTTGGGAGACCCAGTACTTC. Protein: CASSQVVAGVWETQYF.

The CDR3 bases are TGTGCCAGCAGCTTAGCGGACAGAGGACATTCACCCCTCCACTTT. Its protein product is CASSLADRGHSPLHF. The chain recombines TRBV7-9 with TRBJ1-6; perhaps TRBD1 as D (6 bases). The CDR3 sequence is 15 residues long. V dropped 0 bases and J dropped 8 bases, with 11 bases sitting between them. Germline V gene sequence: CDR1 SEHNR, CDR2 FQNEAQ (reference sequence).

This clone was recorded only once. V is TRBV20-1 and J is TRBJ1-4, with 8 bases identical to TRBD1. The CDR3 contains 15 residues. Germline-derived CDR1 and CDR2 are DFQATT and SNEGSKA (reference sequence). With V trimmed by 3 bases and J by 8 bases, 11 bases remained unmatched. The CDR3: CSASSLTGDREKLFF. The CDR3 bases are TGCAGTGCTAGTTCTTTGACAGGGGATCGCGAAAAACTGTTTTTT.

This chain connects TRBV5-4 to TRBJ2-2; 11 bases are shared with TRBD1. The CDR3 has 15 residues. CDR1 is SGHNT and CDR2 is YYREEE in the germline V gene (reference sequence). V lost 2 bases, J lost 5 bases, and 2 bases stayed unmatched. This chain's CDR3 is CASSFGQGATGELFF. CDR3 DNA: TGTGCCAGCAGCTTTGGACAGGGGGCGACCGGGGAGCTGTTTTTT.

The chain couples TRBV5-6 to TRBJ1-6, with a tentative D call TRBD1 (5 bases). The V gene lost 4 bases and the J gene lost 10 bases, with 18 bases spanning the gap. Germline CDR1 and CDR2: SGHDT and YYEEEE. The CDR3 runs to 15 residues. The CDR3 region is CASSEPGTHGSPLHF. CDR3 bases: TGTGCCAGCAGCGAGCCAGGGACTCATGGCTCACCCCTCCACTTT. Looking up the rest from reference TRBV5-6 and TRBJ1-6 gives the full variable domain: DAGVTQSPTHLIKTRGQQVTLRCSPKSGHDTVSWYQQALGQGPQFIFQYYEEEERQRGNFPDRFSGHQFPNYSSELNVNALLLGDSALYLCASSEPGTHGSPLHFGNGTRLTVT.

V usage is TRBV7-9 and J usage is TRBJ2-1; 13 positions match TRBD2. The CDR3 totals 17 residues. Germline values: CDR1 SEHNR, CDR2 FQNEAQ (reference sequence). J gave up 1 base and V 5 bases, and 5 bases lay outside the gene matches. The CDR3 spells CASSPMGLAGSYNEQFF. In nucleotides, the CDR3 is TGTGCCAGCAGCCCGATGGGACTAGCGGGATCCTACAATGAGCAGTTCTTC.

This rearrangement joins TRBV11-1 to TRBJ1-1; 9 bases match TRBD1. V shed 5 bases and J 5 bases; nucleotides not matched to a gene: 9. CDR1 and CDR2 from the germline V gene are SGHAT and FQDESV (reference sequence). The CDR3 has 15 amino acids. The CDR3 is CASSAGQGKKTEAFF. The CDR3 DNA sequence: TGTGCCAGCAGCGCTGGACAGGGGAAAAAGACTGAAGCTTTCTTT.

On this clone itself: One end of the junction varies from germline; a read error may be responsible. The V call is TRBV5-1, the J call TRBJ2-3; 10 bases are a match to TRBD2. The CDR3 contains 16 residues. Germline loops: CDR1 SGHRS, CDR2 YFSETQ. As DNA, the CDR3 is TGTGCCAGCAGCGCCCTACTAGCGGGGAACACAGATACGCAGTATTTT. Translating gives CASSALLAGNTDTQYF.

The chain couples TRBV20-1 to TRBJ2-1; 9 bases fit TRBD2. The germline gives CDR1 DFQATT, CDR2 SNEGSKA (reference sequence). The CDR3 runs to 11 residues. CDR3 region: CRAGGHNEQFF. DNA for the CDR3: TGCAGAGCGGGGGGACACAATGAGCAGTTCTTC.

For the CDR3, the DNA is TGTGCCAGCAGCCCCGACAGCTATGGCTACACCTTC. It is translated as CASSPDSYGYTF. The genes are TRBV7-9 and TRBJ1-2; D perhaps matches TRBD1 (5 bases). Between the trimmed V and J ends, which lost 5 bases and 4 bases, there was a span of 8 bases. The germline CDR1 and CDR2 sequences are SEHNR and FQNEAQ (reference sequence). The CDR3 sequence is 12 residues long.

This clone was counted only a few times. The CDR3 DNA follows: TGTGCCAGCAGTCACGCGGGACAGGGGGCGGAAGAGACCCAGTACTTC. Amino acid sequence: CASSHAGQGAEETQYF. The chain combines TRBV6-2 or TRBV6-3 with TRBJ2-5; TRBD1 matches at 12 bases. The CDR3 is 16 residues long. Germline CDR1 MNHEY, CDR2 SVGEGT. Trimming cost V 5 bases and J 3 bases; bases outside gene matches: 7.

The chain carries TRBV30 and TRBJ1-4, with D possibly being TRBD1 (5 bases). CDR3 length: 14 residues. V was pared by 4 bases and J by 7 bases, with 16 bases between. The germline gives CDR1 GTSNPN, CDR2 SVGIG (reference sequence). CDR3: CAWNRIGGTEKLFF. The CDR3 DNA follows: TGTGCCTGGAATCGTATCGGGGGGACTGAAAAACTGTTTTTT.

This chain uses TRBV21-1 with TRBJ2-1; the tabulated D call, TRBD2, remains unverified against the DNA. TRBV21-1 constitutes a pseudogene. The CDR3 is made up of 16 amino acids. CDR3 coding DNA: TGTGCCAGCAGCATTCACACAGGTTCGGGGGGCAATGAGCAGTTCTTC. It codes for CASSIHTGSGGNEQFF.

V gene TRBV15 combines with J gene TRBJ1-6; the D gene is possibly TRBD1 (5 bases). Germline CDR1 reads LNHNV; CDR2 reads YYDKDF (reference sequence). V lost 1 base and J 5 bases, leaving 9 bases between the germline ends. The CDR3 spans 15 residues. In DNA form, the CDR3 reads TGTGCCACCAGCAGAGGGCAGGGTAATAATTCACCCCTCCACTTT. Encoded protein: CATSRGQGNNSPLHF. Full variable domain (outside the CDR3, taken from reference TRBV15 and TRBJ1-6): DAMVIQNPRYQVTQFGKPVTLSCSQTLNHNVMYWYQQKSSQAPKLLFHYYDKDFNNEADTPDNFQSRRPNTSFCFLDIRSPGLGDTAMYLCATSRGQGNNSPLHFGNGTRLTVT.

The chain couples TRBV2 to TRBJ2-3; 8 bases match TRBD2. Germline V gives CDR1 SNHLY, CDR2 FYNNEI. The CDR3 consists of 15 residues. The trim removed 7 bases at V and 8 bases at J, leaving 14 bases unmatched. CDR3 loop: CASNQASGSGGTQYF. CDR3 DNA: TGTGCCAGCAATCAGGCGAGCGGGAGTGGTGGTACGCAGTATTTT.

The V and J genes are TRBV4-2 and TRBJ1-2; 12 bases agree with TRBD1. The CDR3 is 17 residues long. Germline values: CDR1 LGHNA, CDR2 YNFKEQ. Trimming removed 4 bases from V and 3 bases from J; junction bases left unmatched: 9. CDR3 loop: CASSLHRDRGLDYGYTF. The CDR3 coding sequence is TGTGCCAGCAGCCTCCACCGGGACAGGGGGCTCGACTATGGCTACACCTTC.

The chain has TRBV7-9 and TRBJ2-4; 11 bases fit TRBD1. The CDR3 totals 15 residues. After removal of 5 bases from V and 7 bases from J, the junction contained 7 bases not matched to a gene. In germline, CDR1 is SEHNR, CDR2 FQNEAQ (reference sequence). DNA for the CDR3: TGTGCCAGCAGCCCGGGACAGGGGGAGCCGAACATTCAGTACTTC. This translates into CASSPGQGEPNIQYF.

The chain is built from TRBV6-5 and TRBJ1-2; TRBD1 is a possible D gene (6 bases). Germline V gene data show CDR1 as MNHEY and CDR2 as SVGAGI. V lost 6 bases and J 4 bases, leaving 18 bases between the germline ends. This CDR3 is built from 15 residues. Here the CDR3 reads CASSNTNRDTYGYTF. CDR3 sequence (DNA): TGTGCCAGCAGCAACACGAACCGGGACACCTATGGCTACACCTTC.

With respect to this clone: Distinct nucleotide sequences in the sample also encode this CDR3. V is TRBV9 and J is TRBJ1-1, with D hard to call. Trimming took 0 bases from V and 4 from J, leaving 10 bases between them. The CDR3 loop spans 14 amino acids. In germline, CDR1 is SGDLS, CDR2 YYNGEE. CDR3 residues: CASSVEGAGTEAFF. CDR3 sequence (DNA): TGTGCCAGCAGCGTAGAGGGAGCCGGCACTGAAGCTTTCTTT.

This chain uses TRBV9 with TRBJ1-2; 9 nucleotides line up with TRBD1. Per germline, CDR1 SGDLS and CDR2 YYNGEE. The CDR3 sequence is 16 residues long. Trimming at V came to 4 bases and at J to 8 bases, leaving 15 bases not matched to a gene. The CDR3 loop reads CASSWGGQGVLGGYTF. DNA for the CDR3: TGTGCCAGCAGCTGGGGGGGACAGGGTGTTTTGGGAGGCTACACCTTC.

Comments on this clone: At one end the junction does not follow the germline gene, possibly because of a read error. The V call is TRBV5-1, the J call TRBJ1-6; 10 bases line up with TRBD1. CDR3 length equals 15 residues. Germline CDR1 is SGHRS and CDR2 is YFSETQ. The CDR3 protein is CASTESGTGDSPLHF. The CDR3 nucleotides are TGTGCCAGCACCGAGTCCGGGACAGGGGATTCACCCCTCCACTTT.

This rearrangement joins TRBV7-3 to TRBJ2-5; no clear D. CDR3 length: 15 amino acids. V was trimmed by 1 base and J by 2 bases, leaving 11 bases between them. Germline assignment: CDR1 SGHTA and CDR2 FQGTGA. The CDR3 DNA reads TGTGCCAGCAGCTTAAGAGGCGAGCAGCAAGAGACCCAGTACTTC. Residues: CASSLRGEQQETQYF.

V gene TRBV29-1 combines with J gene TRBJ2-1; D is unclear. The V gene's germline CDR1 is SQVTM and CDR2 ANQGSEA. V was cut by 7 bases and J by 5 bases, with 9 bases left in between. The CDR3 covers 11 residues. CDR3: CSGAVNNEQFF. As DNA, the CDR3 is TGCAGCGGGGCAGTTAACAATGAGCAGTTCTTC.